A selection of T cell receptor beta chains follows, all from one sample in a study of OX40 agonist ivuxolimab in advanced cancers. Data came from immunoSEQ multiplex PCR; TCRdb stores just in-frame clones and leaves some out. The sample comprises roughly 66,000 clones, around 83% of which are singletons, and 0.7% rests with the top ten. Sequenced material: CD4+ or CD8+ T cells sorted from blood, taken in a trial of the OX40 agonist ivuxolimab. These receptors were collected from an adult with an advanced solid tumor such as melanoma, head and neck, liver or kidney cancer. The CDR3 runs from the conserved cysteine through the conserved F or W. Each record gives: CDR3 DNA, CDR3 protein, clone size, CDR3 length, D gene, V gene, J gene. The D gene is left open where the match is weak. Rows give clone size only sometimes, using once, few, many, or a class for an expanded clone.

CDR3nt: TGTGCCAGCAGTCCCCCGGGACTAGCGGGAGGGCCTTTCACAGATACGCAGTATTTT
CDR3aa: CASSPPGLAGGPFTDTQYF
abundance: -
len: 19
d_gene: TRBD2
v_gene: TRBV5-4
j_gene: TRBJ2-3

CDR3nt: TGTGCCAGCTCACTTGGACTACCAGTCTCTGGGGCCAACGTCCTGACTTTC
CDR3aa: CASSLGLPVSGANVLTF
abundance: -
len: 17
d_gene: -
v_gene: TRBV18
j_gene: TRBJ2-6

CDR3nt: TGTGCCAGCAGCTTAGAGTATTGGGGATACTCGGGAAACACCATATATTTT
CDR3aa: CASSLEYWGYSGNTIYF
abundance: -
len: 17
d_gene: -
v_gene: TRBV7-9
j_gene: TRBJ1-3

CDR3nt: TGTGCCAGCAGCGCCCCCGGGACTAGCGGGGCCGGGACCCAGTACTTC
CDR3aa: CASSAPGTSGAGTQYF
abundance: -
len: 16
d_gene: TRBD2
v_gene: TRBV9
j_gene: TRBJ2-5

CDR3nt: TGTGCCAGCTCACCGACTACACCACAGGGGGACTTCTATGGCTACACCTTC
CDR3aa: CASSPTTPQGDFYGYTF
abundance: -
len: 17
d_gene: TRBD1
v_gene: TRBV18
j_gene: TRBJ1-2

CDR3nt: TGTGCCAGCAGTCTGGACAGTAACTATGGCTACACCTTC
CDR3aa: CASSLDSNYGYTF
abundance: -
len: 13
d_gene: -
v_gene: TRBV6-5
j_gene: TRBJ1-2

CDR3nt: TGTGCCAGCAGTACACTATACACCGGGGAGCTGTTTTTT
CDR3aa: CASSTLYTGELFF
abundance: -
len: 13
d_gene: -
v_gene: TRBV6-5
j_gene: TRBJ2-2

CDR3nt: TGTGCCAGCAGTGAATCGGGCAGGGGGTGGGAGCAGTACTTC
CDR3aa: CASSESGRGWEQYF
abundance: -
len: 14
d_gene: TRBD1
v_gene: TRBV6-1
j_gene: TRBJ2-7

CDR3nt: TGTGCCAGTACCAGGACTAGCTCTTTCGGAGAGACCCAGTACTTC
CDR3aa: CASTRTSSFGETQYF
abundance: -
len: 15
d_gene: TRBD2
v_gene: TRBV19
j_gene: TRBJ2-5

CDR3nt: TGTGCCAGCAGCCCGGGGGGGGACCCGTACCAAGAGACCCAGTACTTC
CDR3aa: CASSPGGDPYQETQYF
abundance: -
len: 16
d_gene: TRBD2
v_gene: TRBV5-6
j_gene: TRBJ2-5

CDR3nt: TGTGCCAGTAGTAGGGTCAGGGGGCCTAGCTCCTACAATGAGCAGTTCTTC
CDR3aa: CASSRVRGPSSYNEQFF
abundance: -
len: 17
d_gene: TRBD1
v_gene: TRBV19
j_gene: TRBJ2-1

CDR3nt: TGTGCCAGTAGGGGGGATAGACAGGGAACCCAGCCCCAGCATTTT
CDR3aa: CASRGDRQGTQPQHF
abundance: -
len: 15
d_gene: TRBD1
v_gene: TRBV19
j_gene: TRBJ1-5

CDR3nt: TGTGCCAGCACCCTAGGGGGTCCTAACTATGGCTACACCTTC
CDR3aa: CASTLGGPNYGYTF
abundance: -
len: 14
d_gene: -
v_gene: TRBV6-5
j_gene: TRBJ1-2

CDR3nt: TGTGCCAGCAGCCTCGGACAGTTCCAAGAGACCCAGTACTTC
CDR3aa: CASSLGQFQETQYF
abundance: -
len: 14
d_gene: -
v_gene: TRBV7-7
j_gene: TRBJ2-5

CDR3nt: TGCGCCAGCAGCTTGGGACAGGGGAATGAGCAGTTCTTC
CDR3aa: CASSLGQGNEQFF
abundance: -
len: 13
d_gene: TRBD1
v_gene: TRBV5-1
j_gene: TRBJ2-1

CDR3nt: TGTGCCAGCAAGTTCCGGGCCTACTACGAGCAGTACTTC
CDR3aa: CASKFRAYYEQYF
abundance: -
len: 13
d_gene: -
v_gene: TRBV6-1
j_gene: TRBJ2-7

CDR3nt: TGTGCCAGCAGCTTAGGGACAGGGGGCGGAAACACCATATATTTT
CDR3aa: CASSLGTGGGNTIYF
abundance: -
len: 15
d_gene: TRBD1
v_gene: TRBV7-2
j_gene: TRBJ1-3

CDR3nt: TGTGCCAGCAGCTGGCCTATAGCGGGAGGTGCGCAGTACTTC
CDR3aa: CASSWPIAGGAQYF
abundance: many
len: 14
d_gene: TRBD2
v_gene: TRBV5-5
j_gene: TRBJ2-7

CDR3nt: TGCGCCAGCAGCTTGAAGGGGGGGAACACTGAAGCTTTCTTT
CDR3aa: CASSLKGGNTEAFF
abundance: -
len: 14
d_gene: -
v_gene: TRBV5-1
j_gene: TRBJ1-1

CDR3nt: TGTGCCGGCAGTGACCTAGTGGGAGTTACTAACACCAAAAACATTCAGTACTTC
CDR3aa: CAGSDLVGVTNTKNIQYF
abundance: -
len: 18
d_gene: -
v_gene: TRBV6-1
j_gene: TRBJ2-4

CDR3nt: TGTGCCAGCAGCCATTCGGGGCCATCTCCCTACGAGCAGTACTTC
CDR3aa: CASSHSGPSPYEQYF
abundance: -
len: 15
d_gene: -
v_gene: TRBV4-2
j_gene: TRBJ2-7

CDR3nt: TGTGCCAGCTCACCACAAGGAGCGAGCCTAGATGAGCAGTTCTTC
CDR3aa: CASSPQGASLDEQFF
abundance: -
len: 15
d_gene: -
v_gene: TRBV18
j_gene: TRBJ2-1

CDR3nt: TGCGCCAGCAGCCCAGTCCCAACGGGCGAGCAGTACTTC
CDR3aa: CASSPVPTGEQYF
abundance: -
len: 13
d_gene: -
v_gene: TRBV5-1
j_gene: TRBJ2-7